These T cell receptor beta chains were read from a single sample in a study of cytomegalovirus exposure and HLA in healthy donors. The protocol was immunoSEQ multiplex PCR, while the TCRdb copy is restricted to in-frame clones and leaves out a portion. The sample includes approximately 90,000 clones, 65% to 80% of them seen just once. Sequencing was done on a sample of PBMCs. Source of these receptors: a woman aged 50 to 60 in good health and CMV-seropositive. Both conserved end residues are trimmed from each CDR3. The order of the fields is clone size, J gene, V gene, CDR3 protein. For some rows the clone size is stated as once, few or many, or as a class when expanded; others skip it.

size: -; J: TRBJ2-5; V: TRBV15; CDR3: ATSILFGGPRETQY
size: -; J: TRBJ2-3; V: TRBV7-2; CDR3: ASSLRLAGGTDTQY
size: -; J: TRBJ1-2; V: TRBV2; CDR3: ASKGWGGDGYT
size: -; J: TRBJ2-1; V: TRBV19; CDR3: ASTLGLAGSSYNEQF
size: few; J: TRBJ2-3; V: TRBV12-5; CDR3: ASALRADTQY
size: -; J: TRBJ2-1; V: TRBV14; CDR3: ASSSKNGRYNEQF
size: -; J: TRBJ2-3; V: TRBV7-3; CDR3: ASSSSGRSTDTQY
size: -; J: TRBJ1-2; V: TRBV6-1; CDR3: ASNDGTFRGYT
size: -; J: TRBJ1-5; V: TRBV6-1; CDR3: ASSEGPGSNQPQH
size: -; J: TRBJ2-1; V: TRBV5-1; CDR3: ASSLSGTYNEQF
size: -; J: TRBJ1-1; V: TRBV2; CDR3: ASSDEWRVRTEAF
size: many; J: TRBJ2-7; V: TRBV5-4; CDR3: ASSLQAGYEQY
size: large; J: TRBJ1-2; V: TRBV5-4; CDR3: ATRTGYYGYT
size: -; J: TRBJ2-6; V: TRBV30; CDR3: AWSVAQGARGRSGANVLT
size: -; J: TRBJ1-5; V: TRBV7-9; CDR3: ASSLEGFVGQPQH
size: once; J: TRBJ2-3; V: TRBV7-2; CDR3: ASSLGTVVGDTQY
size: few; J: TRBJ2-7; V: TRBV2; CDR3: ASREGQGWGYEQY
size: -; J: TRBJ2-2; V: TRBV10-1; CDR3: ASSDLAGGPTGELF
size: -; J: TRBJ1-6; V: TRBV5-6; CDR3: ASSFAQGNSPLH
size: -; J: TRBJ2-7; V: TRBV6-6; CDR3: ASSPQTGGVDEQY
size: -; J: TRBJ1-1; V: TRBV28; CDR3: ASSLLGGLGAF
size: -; J: TRBJ2-2; V: TRBV9; CDR3: ASSVGTAPNTGELF
size: few; J: TRBJ2-1; V: TRBV11-2; CDR3: ASSPTYNEQF
size: -; J: TRBJ1-3; V: TRBV5-4; CDR3: ASSLQGLGNTIY
size: few; J: TRBJ2-7; V: TRBV7-9; CDR3: ASSRQGRMDEQY
size: many; J: TRBJ2-3; V: TRBV25-1; CDR3: ASGDLTDTQY
size: -; J: TRBJ2-5; V: TRBV5-6; CDR3: ASSLRQPQETQY
size: -; J: TRBJ2-3; V: TRBV7-9; CDR3: ASSPTAGGTDTQY
size: -; J: TRBJ2-5; V: TRBV5-1; CDR3: ASSLEPSGIRQETQY
size: -; J: TRBJ2-1; V: TRBV6-5; CDR3: ASSGSYNEQF
size: -; J: TRBJ2-5; V: TRBV12-5; CDR3: ASGTGVGEETQY
size: few; J: TRBJ1-5; V: TRBV27; CDR3: ASSPGQVYNQPQH
size: -; J: TRBJ2-7; V: TRBV7-2; CDR3: ASSLELAGGNEQY
size: -; J: TRBJ2-1; V: TRBV9; CDR3: ASSVADNEQF
size: few; J: TRBJ1-5; V: TRBV2; CDR3: ASSEEGTGSNQPQH
size: once; J: TRBJ2-3; V: TRBV9; CDR3: ASSLAGGSTDTQY
size: -; J: TRBJ2-3; V: TRBV11-2; CDR3: ASSPLGGPRTDTQY
size: -; J: TRBJ1-1; V: TRBV4-3; CDR3: ASSATGTAYTEAF
size: -; J: TRBJ2-5; V: TRBV10-3; CDR3: AIEPDPGGQETQY
size: -; J: TRBJ2-1; V: TRBV28; CDR3: ASTLTSGRVNEQF